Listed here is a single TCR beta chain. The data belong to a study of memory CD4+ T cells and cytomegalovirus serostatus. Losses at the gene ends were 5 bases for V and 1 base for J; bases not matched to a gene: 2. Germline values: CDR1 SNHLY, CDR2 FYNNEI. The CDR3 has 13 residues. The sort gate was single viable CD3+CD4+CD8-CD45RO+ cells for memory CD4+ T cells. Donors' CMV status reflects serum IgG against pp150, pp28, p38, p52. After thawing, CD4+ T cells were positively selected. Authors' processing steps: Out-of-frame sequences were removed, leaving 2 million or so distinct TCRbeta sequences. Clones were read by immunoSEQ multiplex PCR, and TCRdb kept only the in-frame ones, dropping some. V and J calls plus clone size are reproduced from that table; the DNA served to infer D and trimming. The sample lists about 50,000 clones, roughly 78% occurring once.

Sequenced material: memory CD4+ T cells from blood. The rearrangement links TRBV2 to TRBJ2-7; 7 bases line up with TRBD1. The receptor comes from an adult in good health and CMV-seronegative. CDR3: CASSTTGSYEQYF. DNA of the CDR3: TGTGCCAGCAGTACGACAGGGTCCTACGAGCAGTACTTC.